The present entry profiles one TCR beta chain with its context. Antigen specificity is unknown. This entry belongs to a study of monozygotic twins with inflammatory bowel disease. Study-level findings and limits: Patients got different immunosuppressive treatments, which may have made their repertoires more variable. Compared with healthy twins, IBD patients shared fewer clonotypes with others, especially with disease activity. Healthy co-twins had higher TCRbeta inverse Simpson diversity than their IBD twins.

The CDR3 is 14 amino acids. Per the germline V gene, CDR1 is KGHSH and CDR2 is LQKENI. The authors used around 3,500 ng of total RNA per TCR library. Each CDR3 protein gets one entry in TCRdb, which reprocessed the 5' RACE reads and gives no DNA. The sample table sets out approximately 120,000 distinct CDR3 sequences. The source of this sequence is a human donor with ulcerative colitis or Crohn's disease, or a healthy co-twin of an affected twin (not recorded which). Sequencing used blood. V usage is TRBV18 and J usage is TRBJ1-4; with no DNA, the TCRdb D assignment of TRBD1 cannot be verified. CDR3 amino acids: CASSPGQSDEKLFF.